Given below is one T cell receptor (beta chain) in context. V was trimmed by 3 bases and J by 2 bases, leaving 15 bases between them. Germline V gene lookup returns CDR1 SGHDT and CDR2 YYEEEE. The CDR3 runs 16 residues. This sample was taken from a study of cytomegalovirus exposure and HLA in healthy donors. Sequencing used immunoSEQ multiplex PCR; TCRdb keeps in-frame clones, though not all of them. Among about 150,000 clones listed, roughly nine tenths were seen once. This TCR was sampled from a man between 18 and 35 years old in good health and CMV-seronegative. The sequencing input was PBMCs. This chain links TRBV5-6 with TRBJ1-5; TRBD1 is a possible D gene (5 bases). DNA for the CDR3: TGTGCCAGCAGCTCCCTGACAGAATGGGGCAATCAGCCCCAGCATTTT. Translated: CASSSLTEWGNQPQHF.